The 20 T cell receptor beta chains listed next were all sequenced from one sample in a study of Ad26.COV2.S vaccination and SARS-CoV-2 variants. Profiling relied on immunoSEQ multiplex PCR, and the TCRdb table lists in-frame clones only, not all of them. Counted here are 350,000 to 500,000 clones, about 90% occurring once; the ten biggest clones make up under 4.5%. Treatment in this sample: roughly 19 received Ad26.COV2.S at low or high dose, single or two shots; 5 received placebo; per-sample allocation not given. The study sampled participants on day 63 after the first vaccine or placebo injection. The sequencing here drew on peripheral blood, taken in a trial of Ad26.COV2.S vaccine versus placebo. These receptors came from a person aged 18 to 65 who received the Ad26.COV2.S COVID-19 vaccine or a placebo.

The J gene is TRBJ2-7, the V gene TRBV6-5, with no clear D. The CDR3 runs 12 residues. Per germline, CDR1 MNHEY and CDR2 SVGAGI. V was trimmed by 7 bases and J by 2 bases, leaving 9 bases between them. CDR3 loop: CASKGLPYEQYF. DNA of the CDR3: TGTGCCAGCAAGGGTTTACCCTACGAGCAGTACTTC.

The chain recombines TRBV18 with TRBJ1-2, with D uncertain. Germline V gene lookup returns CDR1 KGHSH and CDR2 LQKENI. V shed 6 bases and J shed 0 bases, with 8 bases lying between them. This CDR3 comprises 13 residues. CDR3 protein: CASSLQSNYGYTF. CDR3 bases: TGTGCCAGCTCCCTTCAGTCTAACTATGGCTACACCTTC.

CDR3 region: CATVGGGTLREQYF. The CDR3 DNA reads as TGTGCCACCGTAGGGGGCGGGACTCTACGCGAGCAGTACTTC. The V and J genes are TRBV6-4 and TRBJ2-7; TRBD1 might be the D (7 bases). From germline, CDR1 is MRHNA and CDR2 SNTAGT. Trimming pared 10 bases from V and 6 bases from J, leaving 22 bases between. This CDR3 comprises 14 residues.

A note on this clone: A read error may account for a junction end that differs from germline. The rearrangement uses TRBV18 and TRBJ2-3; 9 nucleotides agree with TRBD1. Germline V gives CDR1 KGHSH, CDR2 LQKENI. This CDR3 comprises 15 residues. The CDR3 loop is CASSPPGQGSDTQYF. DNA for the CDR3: TGTGCCAGCTCCCCACCCGGACAGGGGTCAGATACGCAGTATTTT.

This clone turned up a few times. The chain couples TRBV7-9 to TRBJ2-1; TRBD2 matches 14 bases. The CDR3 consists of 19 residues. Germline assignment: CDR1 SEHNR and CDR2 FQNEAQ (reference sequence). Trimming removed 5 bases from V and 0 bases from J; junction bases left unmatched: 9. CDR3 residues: CASSPPGLAGDGSYNEQFF. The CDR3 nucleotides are TGTGCCAGCAGCCCGCCGGGACTAGCGGGAGATGGCTCCTACAATGAGCAGTTCTTC.

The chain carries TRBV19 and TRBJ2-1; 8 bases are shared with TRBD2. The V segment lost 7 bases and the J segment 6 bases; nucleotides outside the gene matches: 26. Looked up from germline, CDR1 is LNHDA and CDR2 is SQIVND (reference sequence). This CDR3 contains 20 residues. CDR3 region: CASTFAREGGGLALINEQFF. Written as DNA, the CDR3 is TGTGCCAGTACCTTCGCAAGGGAAGGAGGAGGACTAGCCCTAATCAATGAGCAGTTCTTC.

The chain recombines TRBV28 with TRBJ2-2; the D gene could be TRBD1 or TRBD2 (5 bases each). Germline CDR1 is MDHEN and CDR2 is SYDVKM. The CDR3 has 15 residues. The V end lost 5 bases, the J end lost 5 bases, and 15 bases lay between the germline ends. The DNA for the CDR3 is TGTGCCAGCAGTGCAGGGAGTATCGGGACCGGGGAGCTGTTTTTT. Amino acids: CASSAGSIGTGELFF.

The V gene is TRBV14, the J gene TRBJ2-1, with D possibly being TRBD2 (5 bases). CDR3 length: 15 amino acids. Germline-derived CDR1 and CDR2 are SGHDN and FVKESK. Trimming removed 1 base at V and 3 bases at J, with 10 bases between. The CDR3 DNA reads TGTGCCAGCAGCCAAGGAGGGTTCATCTACAATGAGCAGTTCTTC. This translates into CASSQGGFIYNEQFF.

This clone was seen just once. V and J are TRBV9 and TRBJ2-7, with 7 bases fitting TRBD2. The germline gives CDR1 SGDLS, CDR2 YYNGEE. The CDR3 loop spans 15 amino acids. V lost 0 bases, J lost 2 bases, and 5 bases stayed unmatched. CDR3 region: CASSVGWTRTYEQYF. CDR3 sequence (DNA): TGTGCCAGCAGCGTAGGATGGACTAGGACCTACGAGCAGTACTTC.

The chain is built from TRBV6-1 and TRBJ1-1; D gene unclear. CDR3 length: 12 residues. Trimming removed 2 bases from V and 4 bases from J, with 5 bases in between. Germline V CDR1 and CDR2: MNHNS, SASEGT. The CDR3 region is CASSESRTEAFF. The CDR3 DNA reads TGTGCCAGCAGTGAATCGCGCACTGAAGCTTTCTTT.

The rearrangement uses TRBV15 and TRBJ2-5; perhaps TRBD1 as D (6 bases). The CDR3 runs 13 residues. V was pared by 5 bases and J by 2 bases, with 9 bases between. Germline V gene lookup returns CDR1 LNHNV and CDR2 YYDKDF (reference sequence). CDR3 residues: CATSRDTQETQYF. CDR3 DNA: TGTGCCACCAGCCGGGACACACAAGAGACCCAGTACTTC.

The chain's CDR3 is CASSNIAGGPENEQFF. The CDR3 nucleotides are TGTGCCAGCAGTAACATAGCGGGAGGGCCGGAGAATGAGCAGTTCTTC. The V gene is TRBV2, the J gene TRBJ2-1, with 11 nucleotides matching TRBD2. Per germline, CDR1 SNHLY and CDR2 FYNNEI. The CDR3 sequence is 16 residues long. J lost 7 bases, V lost 5 bases, and 10 bases had no gene match.

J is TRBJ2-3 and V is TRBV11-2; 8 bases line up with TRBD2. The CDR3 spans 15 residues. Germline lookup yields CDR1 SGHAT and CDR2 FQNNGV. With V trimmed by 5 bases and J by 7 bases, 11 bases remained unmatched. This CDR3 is CASSLGLGVGYTQYF. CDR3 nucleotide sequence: TGTGCCAGCAGCCTGGGACTAGGAGTAGGGTATACGCAGTATTTT.

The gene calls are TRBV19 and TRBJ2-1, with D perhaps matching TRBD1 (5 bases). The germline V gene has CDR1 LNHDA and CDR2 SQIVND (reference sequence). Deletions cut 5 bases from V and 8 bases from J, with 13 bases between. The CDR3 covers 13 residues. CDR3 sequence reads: CASSSGSGDEQFF. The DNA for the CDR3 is TGTGCCAGTAGTTCAGGGTCGGGCGATGAGCAGTTCTTC.

The CDR3 DNA follows: TGTGCCAGCAGCCCGGACAGGAATAATGAAAAACTGTTTTTT. Protein product: CASSPDRNNEKLFF. The chain combines TRBV3-1 (or the pseudogene TRBV3-2) with TRBJ1-4; 7 nucleotides line up with TRBD1. CDR3 size: 14 residues. Trimming cost V 4 bases and J 4 bases; bases outside gene matches: 3. Germline V gene lookup returns CDR1 LGHDT and CDR2 YNNKEL (reference sequence).

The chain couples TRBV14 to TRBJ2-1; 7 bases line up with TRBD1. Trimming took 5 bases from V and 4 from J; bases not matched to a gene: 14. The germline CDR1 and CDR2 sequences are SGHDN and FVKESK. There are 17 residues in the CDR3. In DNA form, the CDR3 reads TGTGCCAGCAGCTTTCCTGAGGGGGCGCGTAAATACAATGAGCAGTTCTTC. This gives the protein CASSFPEGARKYNEQFF.

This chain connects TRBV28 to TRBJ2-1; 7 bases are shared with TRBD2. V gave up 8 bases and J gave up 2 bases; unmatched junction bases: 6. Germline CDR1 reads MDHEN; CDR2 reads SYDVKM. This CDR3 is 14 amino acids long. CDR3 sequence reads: CASVPSGTYNEQFF. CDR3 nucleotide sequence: TGTGCCAGCGTCCCCAGCGGGACCTACAATGAGCAGTTCTTC.

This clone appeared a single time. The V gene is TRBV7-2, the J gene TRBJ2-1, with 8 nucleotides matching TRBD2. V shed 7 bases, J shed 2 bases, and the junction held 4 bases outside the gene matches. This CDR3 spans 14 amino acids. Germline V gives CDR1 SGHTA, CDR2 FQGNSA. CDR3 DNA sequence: TGTGCCAGCACCCCGGGACTAGCCTACAATGAGCAGTTCTTC. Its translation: CASTPGLAYNEQFF.

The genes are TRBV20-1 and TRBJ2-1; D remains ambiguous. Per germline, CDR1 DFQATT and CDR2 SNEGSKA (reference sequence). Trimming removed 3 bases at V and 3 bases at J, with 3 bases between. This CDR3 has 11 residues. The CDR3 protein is CSARFYNEQFF. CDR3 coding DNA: TGCAGTGCTAGGTTCTACAATGAGCAGTTCTTC.

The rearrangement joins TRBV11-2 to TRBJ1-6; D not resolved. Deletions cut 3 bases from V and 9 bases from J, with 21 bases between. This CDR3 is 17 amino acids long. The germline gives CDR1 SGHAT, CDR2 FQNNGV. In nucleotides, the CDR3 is TGTGCCAGCAGCTTTGGTTTCGAAGGGCGCCTGGGTTCACCCCTCCACTTT. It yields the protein CASSFGFEGRLGSPLHF.